This T cell receptor (beta chain) is from a study of T cells in narcolepsy. Repertoires were generated with immunoSEQ multiplex PCR, while TCRdb's copy carries only in-frame clones and drops some. The sample has some 14,000 clones, roughly nine tenths seen once; the top ten hold 1.7%. Study-wide points: Reportedly, autoreactive clonotypes were serially detected in patients' blood but not controls'. Same-patient CSF and blood CD4+ T cell clonotypes included HCRT-specific and TRIB2-specific autoreactive ones.

This CDR3 is 15 amino acids long. The J segment lost 7 bases and the V segment lost 0 bases, leaving 6 bases of the junction unmatched. Regarding this clone: Its antigen is unidentified.

The V gene is TRBV23-1, the J gene TRBJ2-5; 9 nucleotides line up with TRBD2. TRBV23-1 is an open reading frame, and its role is uncertain. This clonotype originated in a human donor with narcolepsy. The source material was CD45RA- memory CD4+ T cells from PBMCs. CDR3 sequence reads: CASSQSDNSGGTQYF. The CDR3 nucleotides are TGCGCCAGCAGTCAATCAGATAATAGCGGGGGGACCCAGTACTTC.